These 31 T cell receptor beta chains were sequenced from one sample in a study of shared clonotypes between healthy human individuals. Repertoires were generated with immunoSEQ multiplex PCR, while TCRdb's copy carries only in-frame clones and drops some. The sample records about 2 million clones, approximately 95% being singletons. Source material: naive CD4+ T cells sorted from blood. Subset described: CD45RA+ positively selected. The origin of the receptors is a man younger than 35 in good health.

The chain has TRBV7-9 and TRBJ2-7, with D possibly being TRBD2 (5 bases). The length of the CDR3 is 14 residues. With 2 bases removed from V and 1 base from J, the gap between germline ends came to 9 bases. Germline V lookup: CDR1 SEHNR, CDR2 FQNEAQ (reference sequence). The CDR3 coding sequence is TGTGCCAGCAGCTTACTAGGGAGTTCCTACGAGCAGTACTTC. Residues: CASSLLGSSYEQYF. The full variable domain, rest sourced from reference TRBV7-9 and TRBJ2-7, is DTGVSQNPRHKITKRGQNVTFRCDPISEHNRLYWYRQTLGQGPEFLTYFQNEAQLEKSRLLSDRFSAERPKGSFSTLEIQRTEQGDSAMYLCASSLLGSSYEQYFGPGTRLTVT.

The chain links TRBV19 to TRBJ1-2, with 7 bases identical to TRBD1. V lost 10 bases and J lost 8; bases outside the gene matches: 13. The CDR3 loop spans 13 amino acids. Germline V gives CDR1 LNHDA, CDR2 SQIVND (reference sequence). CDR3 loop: CATQGEGAQGYTF. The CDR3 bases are TGTGCCACCCAGGGGGAGGGGGCCCAGGGCTACACCTTC.

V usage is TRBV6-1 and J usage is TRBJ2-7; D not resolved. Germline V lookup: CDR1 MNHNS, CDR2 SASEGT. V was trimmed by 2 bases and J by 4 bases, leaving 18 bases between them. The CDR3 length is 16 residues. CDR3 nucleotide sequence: TGTGCCAGCAGTGAAAACACTTTGGGGTTTTCATACGAGCAGTACTTC. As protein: CASSENTLGFSYEQYF.

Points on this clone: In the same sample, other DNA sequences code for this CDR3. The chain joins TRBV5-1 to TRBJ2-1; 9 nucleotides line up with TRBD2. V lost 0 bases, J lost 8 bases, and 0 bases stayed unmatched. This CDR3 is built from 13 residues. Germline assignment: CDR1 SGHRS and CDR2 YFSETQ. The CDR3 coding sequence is TGCGCCAGCAGCTTGGGACTAGCGGATGAGCAGTTCTTC. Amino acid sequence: CASSLGLADEQFF.

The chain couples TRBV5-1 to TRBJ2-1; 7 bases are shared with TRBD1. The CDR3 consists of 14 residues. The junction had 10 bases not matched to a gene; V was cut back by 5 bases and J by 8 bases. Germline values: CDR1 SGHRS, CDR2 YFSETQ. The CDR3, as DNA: TGCGCCAGCAGAGAAAATACAGGGGTCCATGAGCAGTTCTTC. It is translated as CASRENTGVHEQFF. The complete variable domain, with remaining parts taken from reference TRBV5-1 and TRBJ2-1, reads KAGVTQTPRYLIKTRGQQVTLSCSPISGHRSVSWYQQTPGQGLQFLFEYFSETQRNKGNFPGRFSGRQFSNSRSEMNVSTLELGDSALYLCASRENTGVHEQFFGPGTRLTVL.

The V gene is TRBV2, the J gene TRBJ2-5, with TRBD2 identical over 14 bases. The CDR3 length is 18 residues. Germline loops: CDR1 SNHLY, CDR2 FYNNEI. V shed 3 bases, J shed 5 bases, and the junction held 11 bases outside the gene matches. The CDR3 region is CASSDRTSGRLGIETQYF. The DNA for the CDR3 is TGTGCCAGCAGTGACCGGACTAGCGGGAGGTTAGGGATTGAGACCCAGTACTTC.

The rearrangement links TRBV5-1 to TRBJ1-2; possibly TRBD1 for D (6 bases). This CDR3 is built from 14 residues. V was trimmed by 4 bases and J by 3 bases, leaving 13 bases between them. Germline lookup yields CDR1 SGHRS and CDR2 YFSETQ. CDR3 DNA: TGCGCCAGCAGCGGACAGTGGGGTGACTATGGCTACACCTTC. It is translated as CASSGQWGDYGYTF.

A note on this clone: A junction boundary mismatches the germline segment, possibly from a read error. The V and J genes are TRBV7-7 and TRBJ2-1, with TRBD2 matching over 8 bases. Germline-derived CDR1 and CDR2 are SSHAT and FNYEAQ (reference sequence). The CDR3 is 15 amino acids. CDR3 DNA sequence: TGTGCTAGCAGCTTAAGGCCTAGCGGGTACAATGAGCAGTTCTTC. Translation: CASSLRPSGYNEQFF.

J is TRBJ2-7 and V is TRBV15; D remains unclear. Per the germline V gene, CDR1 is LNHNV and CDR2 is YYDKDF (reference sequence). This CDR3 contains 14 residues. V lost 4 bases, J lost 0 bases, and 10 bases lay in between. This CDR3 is CATSISRSSYEQYF. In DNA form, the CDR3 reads TGTGCCACCAGCATAAGCCGGAGCTCCTACGAGCAGTACTTC.

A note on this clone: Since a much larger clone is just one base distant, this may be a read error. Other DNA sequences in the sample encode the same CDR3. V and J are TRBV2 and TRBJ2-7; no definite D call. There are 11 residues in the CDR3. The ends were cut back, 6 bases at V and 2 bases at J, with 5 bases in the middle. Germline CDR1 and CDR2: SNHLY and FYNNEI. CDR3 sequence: CASSLTYEQYF. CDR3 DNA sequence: TGTGCCAGCAGCCTAACCTACGAGCAGTACTTC.

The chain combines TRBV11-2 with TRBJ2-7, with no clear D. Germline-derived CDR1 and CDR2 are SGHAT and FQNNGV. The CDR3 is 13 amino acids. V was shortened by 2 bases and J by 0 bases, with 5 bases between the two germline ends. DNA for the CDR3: TGTGCCAGCAGCTTATACTACTCCTACGAGCAGTACTTC. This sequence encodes CASSLYYSYEQYF.

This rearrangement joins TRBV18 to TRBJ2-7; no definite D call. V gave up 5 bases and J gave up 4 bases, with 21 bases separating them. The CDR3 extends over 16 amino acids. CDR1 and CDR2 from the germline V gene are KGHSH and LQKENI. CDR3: CASSDGSDPSAYEQYF. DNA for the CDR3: TGTGCCAGCTCAGATGGGTCAGACCCTTCGGCTTACGAGCAGTACTTC.

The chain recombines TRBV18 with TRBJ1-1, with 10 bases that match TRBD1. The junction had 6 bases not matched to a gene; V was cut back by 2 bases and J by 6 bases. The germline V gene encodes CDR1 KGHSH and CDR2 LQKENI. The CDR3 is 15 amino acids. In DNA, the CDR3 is TGTGCCAGCTCACCAATAGGACAGGGGGTACCTGAAGCTTTCTTT. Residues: CASSPIGQGVPEAFF.

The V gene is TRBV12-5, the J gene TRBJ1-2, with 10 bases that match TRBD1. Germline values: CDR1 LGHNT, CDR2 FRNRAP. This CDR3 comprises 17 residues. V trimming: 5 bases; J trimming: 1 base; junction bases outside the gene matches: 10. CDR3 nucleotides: TGTGCTAGTGGTCCTTCTTTCGACAGGGGGCTTAACTATGGCTACACCTTC. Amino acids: CASGPSFDRGLNYGYTF.

The CDR3 sequence: CASSFYLTGGTEAFF. The CDR3 nucleotides read TGTGCCAGCAGTTTCTATTTGACAGGGGGCACTGAAGCTTTCTTT. This chain uses TRBV27 with TRBJ1-1; TRBD1 matches 9 bases. Germline lookup yields CDR1 MNHEY and CDR2 SMNVEV (reference sequence). V shed 3 bases and J 4 bases; nucleotides not matched to a gene: 6. The CDR3 runs to 15 residues.

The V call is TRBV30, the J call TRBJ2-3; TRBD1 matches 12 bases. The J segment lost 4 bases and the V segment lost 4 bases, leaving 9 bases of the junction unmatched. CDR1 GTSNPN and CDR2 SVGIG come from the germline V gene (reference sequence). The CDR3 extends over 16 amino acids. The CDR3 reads CAWNFGDRGLADTQYF. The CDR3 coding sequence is TGTGCCTGGAATTTCGGGGACAGGGGGCTGGCAGATACGCAGTATTTT.

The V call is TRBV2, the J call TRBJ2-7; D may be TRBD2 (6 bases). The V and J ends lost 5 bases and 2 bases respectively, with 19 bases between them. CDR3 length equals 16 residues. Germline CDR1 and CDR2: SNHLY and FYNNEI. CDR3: CASSWFWRGGTYEQYF. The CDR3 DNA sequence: TGTGCCAGCAGTTGGTTTTGGCGGGGCGGAACCTACGAGCAGTACTTC.

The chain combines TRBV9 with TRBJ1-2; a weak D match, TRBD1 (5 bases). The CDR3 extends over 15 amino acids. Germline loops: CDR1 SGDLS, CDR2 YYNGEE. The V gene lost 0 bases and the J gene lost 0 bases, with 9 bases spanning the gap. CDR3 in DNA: TGTGCCAGCAGCGTAGCTGGGGGAGCTAACTATGGCTACACCTTC. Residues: CASSVAGGANYGYTF. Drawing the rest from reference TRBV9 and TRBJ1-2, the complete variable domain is DSGVTQTPKHLITATGQRVTLRCSPRSGDLSVYWYQQSLDQGLQFLIQYYNGEERAKGNILERFSAQQFPDLHSELNLSSLELGDSALYFCASSVAGGANYGYTFGSGTRLTVV.

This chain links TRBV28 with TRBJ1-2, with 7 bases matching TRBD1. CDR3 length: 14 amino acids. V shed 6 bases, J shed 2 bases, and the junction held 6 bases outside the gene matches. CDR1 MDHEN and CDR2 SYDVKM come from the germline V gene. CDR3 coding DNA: TGTGCCAGCAGAACTTCGACAGGGAACTATGGCTACACCTTC. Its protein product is CASRTSTGNYGYTF.

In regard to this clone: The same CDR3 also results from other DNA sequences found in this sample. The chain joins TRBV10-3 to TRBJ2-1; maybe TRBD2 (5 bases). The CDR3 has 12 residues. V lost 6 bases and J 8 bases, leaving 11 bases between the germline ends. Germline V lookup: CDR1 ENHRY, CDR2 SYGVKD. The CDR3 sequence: CAISAGSDEQFF. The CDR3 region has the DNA TGTGCCATCAGCGCGGGTAGCGATGAGCAGTTCTTC.

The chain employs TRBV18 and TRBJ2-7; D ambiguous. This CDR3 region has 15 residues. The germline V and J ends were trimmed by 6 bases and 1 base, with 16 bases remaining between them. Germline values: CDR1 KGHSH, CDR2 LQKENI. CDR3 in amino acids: CASSPTLDASYEQYF. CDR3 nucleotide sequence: TGTGCCAGCTCGCCTACTCTGGACGCATCCTACGAGCAGTACTTC.

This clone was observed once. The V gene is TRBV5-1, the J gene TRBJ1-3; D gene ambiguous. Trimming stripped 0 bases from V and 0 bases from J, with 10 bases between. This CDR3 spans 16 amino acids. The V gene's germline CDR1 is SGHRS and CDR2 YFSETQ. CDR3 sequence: CASSLAEGNSGNTIYF. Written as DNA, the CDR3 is TGCGCCAGCAGCTTGGCCGAAGGGAACTCTGGAAACACCATATATTTT.

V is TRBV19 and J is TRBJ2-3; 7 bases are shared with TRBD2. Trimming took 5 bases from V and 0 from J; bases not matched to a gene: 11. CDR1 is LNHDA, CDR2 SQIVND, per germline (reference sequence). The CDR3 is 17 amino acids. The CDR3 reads CASSASGRTLSTDTQYF. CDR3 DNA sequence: TGTGCCAGTAGTGCTAGCGGTCGGACTCTTAGCACAGATACGCAGTATTTT. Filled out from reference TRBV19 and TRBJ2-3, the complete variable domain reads DGGITQSPKYLFRKEGQNVTLSCEQNLNHDAMYWYRQDPGQGLRLIYYSQIVNDFQKGDIAEGYSVSREKKESFPLTVTSAQKNPTAFYLCASSASGRTLSTDTQYFGPGTRLTVL.

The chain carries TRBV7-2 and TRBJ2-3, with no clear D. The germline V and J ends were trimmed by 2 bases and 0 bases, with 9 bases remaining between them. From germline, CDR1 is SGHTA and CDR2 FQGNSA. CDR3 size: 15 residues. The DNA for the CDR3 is TGTGCCAGCAGCTTAAGCCGGTCTAGCACAGATACGCAGTATTTT. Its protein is CASSLSRSSTDTQYF.

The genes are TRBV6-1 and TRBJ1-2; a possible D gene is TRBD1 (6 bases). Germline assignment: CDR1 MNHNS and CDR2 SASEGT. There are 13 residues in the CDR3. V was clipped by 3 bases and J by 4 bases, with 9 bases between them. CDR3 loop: CASSEDSGYGYTF. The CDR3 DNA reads TGTGCCAGCAGTGAGGACAGTGGCTATGGCTACACCTTC.

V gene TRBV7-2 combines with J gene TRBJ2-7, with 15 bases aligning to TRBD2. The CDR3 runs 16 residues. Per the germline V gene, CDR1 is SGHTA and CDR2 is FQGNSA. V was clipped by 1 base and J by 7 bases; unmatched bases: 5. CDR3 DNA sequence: TGTGCCAGCAGCTTAGAGGGACTAGCGGGAGGACAAGAGCAGTACTTC. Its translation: CASSLEGLAGGQEQYF.

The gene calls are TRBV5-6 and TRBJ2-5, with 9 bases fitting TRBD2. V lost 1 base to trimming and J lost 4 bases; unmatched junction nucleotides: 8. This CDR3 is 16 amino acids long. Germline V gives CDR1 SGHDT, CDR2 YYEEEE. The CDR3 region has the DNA TGTGCCAGCAGCTTGTCGGGCGGGGGGGCCGGAGAGACCCAGTACTTC. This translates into CASSLSGGGAGETQYF.

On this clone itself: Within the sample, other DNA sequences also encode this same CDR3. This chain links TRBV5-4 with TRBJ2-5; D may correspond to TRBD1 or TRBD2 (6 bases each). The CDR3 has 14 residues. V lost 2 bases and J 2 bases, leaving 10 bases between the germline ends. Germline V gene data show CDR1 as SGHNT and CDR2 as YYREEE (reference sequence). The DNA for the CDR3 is TGTGCCAGCAGCTTAGGGGGGAATCAAGAGACCCAGTACTTC. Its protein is CASSLGGNQETQYF.

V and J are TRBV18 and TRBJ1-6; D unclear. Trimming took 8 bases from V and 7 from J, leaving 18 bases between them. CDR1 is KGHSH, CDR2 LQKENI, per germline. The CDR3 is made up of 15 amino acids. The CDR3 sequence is CASRTVGIPNSPLHF. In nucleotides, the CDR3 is TGTGCCAGCAGGACGGTCGGCATACCCAATTCACCCCTCCACTTT.

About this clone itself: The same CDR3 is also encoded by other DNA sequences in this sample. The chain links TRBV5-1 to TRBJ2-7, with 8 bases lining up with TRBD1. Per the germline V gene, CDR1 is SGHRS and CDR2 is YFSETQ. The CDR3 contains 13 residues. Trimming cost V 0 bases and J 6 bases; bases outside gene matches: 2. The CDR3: CASSLETGGEQYF. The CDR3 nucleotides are TGCGCCAGCAGCTTGGAAACAGGGGGCGAGCAGTACTTC.

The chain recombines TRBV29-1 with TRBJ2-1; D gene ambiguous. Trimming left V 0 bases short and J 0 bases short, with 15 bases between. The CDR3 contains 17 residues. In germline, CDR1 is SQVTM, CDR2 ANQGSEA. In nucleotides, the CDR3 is TGCAGCGTTGAAGAGATTTACGGCCGTAGCTCCTACAATGAGCAGTTCTTC. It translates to CSVEEIYGRSSYNEQFF.